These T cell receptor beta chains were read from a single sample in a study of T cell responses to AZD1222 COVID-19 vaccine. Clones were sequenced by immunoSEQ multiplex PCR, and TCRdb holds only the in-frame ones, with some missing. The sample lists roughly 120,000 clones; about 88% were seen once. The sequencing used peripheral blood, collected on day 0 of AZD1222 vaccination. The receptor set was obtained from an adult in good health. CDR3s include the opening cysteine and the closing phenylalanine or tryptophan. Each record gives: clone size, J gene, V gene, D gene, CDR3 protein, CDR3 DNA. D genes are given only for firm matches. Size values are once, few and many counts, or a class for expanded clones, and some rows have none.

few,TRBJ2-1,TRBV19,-,CASSIGASAIGNEQFF,TGTGCCAGTAGTATCGGAGCTAGTGCAATAGGAAATGAGCAGTTCTTC
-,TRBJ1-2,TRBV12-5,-,CASGLVGFGGQHYGYTF,TGTGCTAGTGGTTTGGTAGGGTTTGGGGGGCAACACTATGGCTACACCTTC
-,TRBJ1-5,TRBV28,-,CASSLPGRGYQPQHF,TGTGCCAGCAGTTTACCCGGCAGGGGCTATCAGCCCCAGCATTTT
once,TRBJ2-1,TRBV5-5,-,CASSLGPGSYNEQFF,TGTGCCAGCAGCTTGGGGCCAGGGTCCTACAATGAGCAGTTCTTC
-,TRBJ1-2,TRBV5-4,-,CASSWNEMDYGYTF,TGTGCCAGCAGCTGGAATGAAATGGACTATGGCTACACCTTC
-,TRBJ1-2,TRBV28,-,CASSSPGGAGGYTF,TGTGCCAGCAGTTCACCCGGGGGGGCCGGAGGCTACACCTTC
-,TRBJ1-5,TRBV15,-,CATSRAQGFQPQHF,TGTGCCACCAGCAGAGCCCAGGGTTTTCAGCCCCAGCATTTT
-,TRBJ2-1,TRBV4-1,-,CASSQASGSNEQFF,TGCGCCAGCAGCCAAGCCTCGGGTTCCAATGAGCAGTTCTTC
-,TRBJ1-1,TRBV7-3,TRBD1,CASSPDRGEAFF,TGTGCCAGCAGCCCAGACAGGGGGGAAGCTTTCTTT
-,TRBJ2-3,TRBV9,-,CASSASDPVTDTQYF,TGTGCCAGCAGCGCATCTGACCCCGTCACAGATACGCAGTATTTT
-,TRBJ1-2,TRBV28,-,CASHRRNSYGYTF,TGTGCCAGCCACCGTAGGAATTCCTATGGCTACACCTTC
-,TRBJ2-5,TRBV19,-,CASSSRKETQYF,TGTGCCAGTAGTTCAAGGAAAGAGACCCAGTACTTC
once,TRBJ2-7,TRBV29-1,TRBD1,CSVESPGQETYEQYF,TGCAGCGTTGAATCCCCGGGACAGGAGACCTACGAGCAGTACTTC
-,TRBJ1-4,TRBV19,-,CASSRPDHHLGSGKLFF,TGTGCCAGTAGTCGACCCGACCATCATTTGGGGAGCGGAAAACTGTTTTTT
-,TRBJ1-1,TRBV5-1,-,CASSTSGRMNTEAFF,TGCGCCAGCAGCACATCGGGACGGATGAACACTGAAGCTTTCTTT
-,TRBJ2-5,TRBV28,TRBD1,CASSSRDRGPETQYF,TGTGCCAGCAGTTCCCGGGACAGGGGGCCGGAGACCCAGTACTTC
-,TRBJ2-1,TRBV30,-,CAWSVSPNEQFF,TGTGCCTGGAGTGTTTCCCCTAATGAGCAGTTCTTC
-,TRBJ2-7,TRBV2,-,CASSSGTSLEQYF,TGTGCCAGCAGTTCCGGGACATCTCTCGAGCAGTACTTC
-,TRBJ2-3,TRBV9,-,CASSAPQSTDTQYF,TGTGCCAGCAGCGCACCCCAGTCCACAGATACGCAGTATTTT
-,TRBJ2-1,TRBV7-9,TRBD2,CASSLLGLAYNEQFF,TGTGCCAGCAGCCTCCTGGGACTAGCTTACAATGAGCAGTTCTTC
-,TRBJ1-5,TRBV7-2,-,CASSSQTDSNQPQHF,TGTGCCAGCAGCTCCCAGACAGATAGCAATCAGCCCCAGCATTTT
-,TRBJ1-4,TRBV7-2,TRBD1,CASSQRTGRNEKLFF,TGTGCCAGCAGCCAACGGACAGGGAGGAATGAAAAACTGTTTTTT
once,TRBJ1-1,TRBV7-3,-,CASSSTHMNTEAFF,TGTGCCAGCAGCTCCACTCACATGAACACTGAAGCTTTCTTT
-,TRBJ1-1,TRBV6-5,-,CASSYSSKAHTEAFF,TGTGCCAGCAGTTACTCTTCTAAGGCCCACACTGAAGCTTTCTTT
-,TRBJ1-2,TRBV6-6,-,CASRPPGVSYGYTF,TGTGCCAGCAGACCACCAGGGGTTAGCTATGGCTACACCTTC
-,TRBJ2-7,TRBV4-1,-,CASSQLGSYEQYF,TGCGCCAGCAGCCAATTAGGGAGCTACGAGCAGTACTTC
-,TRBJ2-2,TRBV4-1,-,CASSTPVRGTGELFF,TGCGCCAGCAGCACCCCGGTCCGGGGGACCGGGGAGCTGTTTTTT
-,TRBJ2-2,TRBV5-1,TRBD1,CASSPETTGSLWPGELFF,TGCGCCAGCAGCCCGGAGACGACAGGGTCCCTTTGGCCCGGGGAGCTGTTTTTT
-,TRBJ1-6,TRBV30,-,CAWNGGSQSPLHF,TGTGCCTGGAATGGAGGGTCCCAATCACCCCTCCACTTT
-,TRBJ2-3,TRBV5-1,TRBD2,CASSNSGGSVYATDTQYF,TGCGCCAGCAGTAATAGCGGGGGGTCGGTCTACGCCACAGATACGCAGTATTTT
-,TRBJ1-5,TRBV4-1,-,CASSPQVGNQPQHF,TGCGCCAGCAGCCCCCAAGTAGGGAATCAGCCCCAGCATTTT
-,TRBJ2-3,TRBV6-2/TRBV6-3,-,CASSYSEGVADTQYF,TGTGCCAGCAGTTACTCGGAGGGGGTGGCAGATACGCAGTATTTT
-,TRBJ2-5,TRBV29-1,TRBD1,CSVTGTGGQETQYF,TGCAGCGTTACAGGGACAGGGGGGCAAGAGACCCAGTACTTC
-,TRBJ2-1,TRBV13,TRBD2,CASSPGRPAGDWGHEQFF,TGTGCCAGCAGCCCTGGCAGACCAGCGGGGGACTGGGGCCATGAGCAGTTCTTC
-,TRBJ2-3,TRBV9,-,CASSVRDVTDTQYF,TGTGCCAGCAGCGTCCGAGACGTCACAGATACGCAGTATTTT
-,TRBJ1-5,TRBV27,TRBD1,CASSLRQGSQPQHF,TGTGCCAGCAGTTTACGACAGGGGAGTCAGCCCCAGCATTTT
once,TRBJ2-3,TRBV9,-,CASSVESAYTDTQYF,TGTGCCAGCAGCGTAGAATCGGCCTACACAGATACGCAGTATTTT
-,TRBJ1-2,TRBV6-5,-,CASRQSGHGYTF,TGTGCCAGCAGGCAGTCGGGACATGGCTACACCTTC
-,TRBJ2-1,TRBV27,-,CASSLGGAHNEQFF,TGTGCCAGCAGTCTGGGGGGCGCCCACAATGAGCAGTTCTTC
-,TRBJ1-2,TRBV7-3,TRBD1,CASSPQQGRYTF,TGTGCCAGCAGCCCCCAACAGGGGCGGTACACCTTC
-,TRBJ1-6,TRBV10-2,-,CASSDPGGNSPLHF,TGCGCCAGCAGTGACCCGGGGGGAAATTCACCCCTCCACTTT